This note documents a single T cell receptor (beta chain) sequence. What it recognizes is unknown. A single record per CDR3 protein comes from TCRdb applying MiXCR to the 5' RACE reads. The data hold 450,000 to 600,000 distinct CDR3 sequences, with approximately 15% observed a single time. These data are taken from a study of T cells after yellow fever vaccination. Germline-derived CDR1 and CDR2 are SGHVS and FQNEAQ. Trimming cost V 5 bases and J 8 bases, with 10 bases left between them. This CDR3 contains 11 residues. Study-wide findings and caveats: Abundant clonotypes from the bulk population could contaminate FACS-sorted repertoires. It was a small share of clonotypes that appeared in both CD4 and CD8 compartments. On re-exposure, the response was weaker but peaked faster, at day 5 versus 15.

The clonotype was recovered from a man under 40 who received the YFV17D yellow fever vaccine. Here the sequenced sample was PBMCs, taken on the day of the yellow fever booster vaccination. V is TRBV7-8 and J is TRBJ2-7; no reliable D call. CDR3 sequence: CASSRIIKQYF. The CDR3 DNA sequence: TGTGCCAGCAGCCGAATCATTAAGCAGTACTTC.